This T cell receptor (beta chain) came from a study of cytomegalovirus exposure and HLA in healthy donors. This clone was observed a handful of times. Trimming cost V 3 bases and J 9 bases; bases outside gene matches: 11. CDR1 and CDR2 from the germline V gene are LNHDA and SQIVND (reference sequence). The CDR3 runs 15 residues. Researchers ran the PCR with 60 Vbeta and 13 Jbeta primers. Sequencing was performed with immunoSEQ multiplex PCR; in TCRdb, only in-frame clones are kept and a portion is missing. The repertoire holds approximately 190,000 clones, about four fifths seen once, with roughly 3.1% in the top ten.

This chain connects TRBV19 to TRBJ1-5, with 7 bases lining up with TRBD1. This TCR derives from a man between 35 and 55 years old in good health and CMV-seropositive. The sequenced material came from PBMCs. The CDR3 region is CASSILSNRGLPQHF. As DNA, the CDR3 is TGTGCCAGTAGTATTCTATCAAATAGGGGGCTGCCCCAGCATTTT.